This T cell receptor (beta chain) was captured by sequencing in a study of cytomegalovirus exposure and HLA in healthy donors (dated by TCRdb to the late 2010s). Broadly, across the study: In an earlier analysis of 450 to 750 of the donors, 276 Gb of sequence data and 117 million unique TCR beta sequences from roughly 180 million T cells were reported. To decide whether each TCR beta V gene segment behaved as functional or pseudogenic, an earlier analysis of fewer than 750 of the donors relied on high-throughput TCR beta sequencing. In a later genetic analysis, genome-wide SNP genotypes for about 55% of the roughly 670 donors were used, and that subset was treated as a discovery cohort. The study used immunosequencing to profile the T cell repertoires of 670 or so subjects and linked those repertoires to cytomegalovirus serostatus. Donor age, sex, ethnicity and CMV serostatus were compiled together with the repertoire data. In addition to the first cohort of roughly 670 subjects, a separate validation cohort of 120 different subjects was used. The aim of the study was to test whether cataloging public T cell receptors could identify signatures of past pathogen exposure. The later analysis used no new phenotypic data to find candidate immune exposures, relying instead on TCR beta sequences and their occurrence across donors. Of the approximately 400 genotyped donors, over 70% fell in the genetic ancestry cluster associated with self-reported Caucasian donors. The number of donors typed differed by locus, with roughly 620-640 for A, B, C, DRB1 and DQB1, about 500 for DQA1, over 600 for DPA1, and approximately 470 for DPB1. The study combined high-throughput TCR immunosequencing, statistical association of individual TCRs with disease status, and machine learning to predict cytomegalovirus infection status. In a later analysis, previously published TCR beta repertoires from 666 donors were re-analyzed and high-resolution HLA genotyping was added so that TCR occurrence patterns could be studied. Across approximately 400 genotyped donors of the cohort, an average of roughly 250,000 unique TCR beta nucleotide sequences per donor were sequenced, and 15% to 20% of those sequences were non-productive. Roughly 300 gigabases of sequencing data and roughly 90 million unique TCR sequences were included in an early release covering several hundred HLA-typed donors. About five DR-DQ haplotypes were handled as single units for association and clustering because linkage in the cohort was strong. Both class I and class II loci were covered by HLA typing, at four-digit resolution. All discovery cohort repertoires had been generated using a single sequencing platform. Study-wide findings and limitations: HLA typing was unavailable for some donors at each locus, so association tests used only the typed subset. A cluster of highly shared sequence variants was judged likely to represent a technical artifact of the sequencing pipeline. Compared with equally common non-associated chains, HLA-associated TCR beta chains in a later analysis were more clonally expanded and had lower generation probabilities. In a later genetic analysis, fewer N-insertions in productive TCRs were reported among donors in an Asian-associated ancestry cluster than the 666-donor mean. When HLA alleles, especially DR and DQ, strongly co-occurred, TCR associations were difficult to assign to individual alleles. Correlated functional status among segregating V segments might reflect linkage disequilibrium, but an unknown experimental factor could not be ruled out. A later analysis found that most CMV-associated TCR beta chains appeared HLA-restricted, with HLA associations seemingly driven largely by CMV exposure. According to the authors, the approach could potentially be generalized to other disease states and immunological phenotypes. A later analysis associated about 17,000 TCR beta sequences with specific HLA alleles at a false discovery rate of 0.05. For the cohort, immune exposure information was limited to CMV serostatus. Three of the identified cytomegalovirus-associated TCR beta chains were confirmed in vitro to be specific for cytomegalovirus antigens. An earlier analysis of 587 of the donors showed that most TCR beta V segments appeared in productive rearrangements either about 87% or about 30% of the time, which broadly matched IMGT annotations. In this cohort, only TCR beta chains were sequenced, and detectable features were limited by the absence of alpha or paired-chain data. A further reported finding was that TCR beta sequences accurately predicted the HLA-A and HLA-B alleles for most subjects in the first cohort. The classifier was reported to diagnose cytomegalovirus status with high specificity and sensitivity in both the original cohort and the validation cohort. According to a later analysis, parvovirus B19, influenza, CMV and Epstein-Barr virus appeared linked to several top co-occurrence clusters. In a later analysis, the rate of TCR association differed among HLA loci, with DRB1 alleles having the most associated TCRs and HLA-C alleles having the fewest. Some IMGT-functional V segments, including TRBV6-2 and TRBV6-3, could not be told apart with the 87-base-pair reads, so those segments were excluded. Because counts were too low, roughly 17 rarely observed V segments, including chromosome 9 orphons, were left out of the earlier analysis of about 500 of the donors. A total of about 180 TCR beta chains were listed by the study as associated with cytomegalovirus. Presence/absence analyses assumed roughly uniform sequencing depth across donors, an assumption that may not hold. Most TCR sequences were observed very rarely across donors, whereas some public TCRs were present in many individuals. A later genetic analysis associated a missense DCLRE1C variant with V-gene and J-gene trimming of TCR beta chains, and an independent cohort replicated the association.

To prepare the library, the immunoSEQ multiplex PCR assay was applied. A mixture of 60 forward primers for TCR Vbeta segments and 13 reverse primers for TCR Jbeta segments was used in the multiplex PCR. Amplification of the CDR3 region of rearranged TCR beta genes was performed with a multiplex PCR assay on genomic DNA. Amplified TCR beta libraries were sequenced as 87-base-pair reads on the Illumina HiSeq System. Under the source paper's analysis protocol: A later analysis tallied around 87 million unique TCR beta chains across the 660 or so repertoires, and approximately 11 million of those chains were shared by two or more donors. A nearest-neighbor algorithm error-corrected the raw reads and collapsed the reads into unique sequences, merging closely related sequences to remove PCR and sequencing errors. CDR3 sequences were aligned to IMGT reference sequences to assign V, D and J gene segments. Each retained sequence needed at least a six-nucleotide match to both a V gene segment and a J gene segment. Rearrangements were called productive when the CDR3 lacked stop codons and stayed in frame with V and J; all others were non-productive. CDR3 was defined by IMGT convention, running from the second conserved V-encoded cysteine to the conserved J-encoded phenylalanine. The earlier analysis of about 500 of the donors excluded sequences that lacked an unambiguous match to a single V gene segment. An earlier analysis of about 590 of the donors classified V segments as functional when productive rearrangements were above 56.7% and as segregating when the standard deviation between donors was above 5%. A statistical classification framework was developed to diagnose cytomegalovirus status using the catalog of TCR beta chain sequences. In a later analysis, V and J genes were assigned by comparing TCR nucleotide sequences against IMGT/GENE-DB human TR gene sequences. A later analysis assigned CDR3 sequences and most-parsimonious VDJ recombination scenarios with the TCRdist pipeline. A later analysis defined each TCR beta chain by its CDR3 amino acid sequence plus V-gene family, and excluded reads lacking a unique V-gene family. A later analysis removed several hundred highly shared, low-generation-probability nucleotide sequences to deal with suspected cross-contamination and a sequencing artifact. In a later analysis, a clonal expansion index was calculated for each public chain from normalized within-repertoire ranks of inferred template counts. In a later analysis, generation probabilities were computed with a VDJ recombination model fitted to out-of-frame rearrangements, and the resulting probabilities were checked against IGoR. In a later analysis, hypergeometric tests were used to score TCR-TCR, TCR-HLA and TCR-CMV co-occurrence, with a repertoire-size bias correction applied to TCR pairs. False discovery rates were estimated in a later analysis by permuting HLA or CMV assignments 20 times. In a later analysis, co-occurring TCRs were grouped using DBSCAN, with TCRdist sequence similarity added in when clustering inside HLA-allele-positive subsets. For co-occurrence clustering, repertoires with fewer than 30,000 or more than 120,000 public chains were excluded, along with 5 or 6 repertoires with anomalous nucleotide sharing. This immuneACCESS table, as held by TCRdb, lists in-frame sequences with V and J called but not all clones. Of the missing ones, under half trace to an unresolved V gene in checked studies; the others have no known cause. That table is the source of V, J and clone size, and D and trimming were worked out from the DNA. In this sample the table shows roughly 120,000 clones, around two thirds of which occur a single time. About 4.9% of the sample is in the top ten clones.

In total, 500 to 700 healthy bone marrow donors made up the cohort. At the time of sampling, all cohort members were nominally healthy, though unrecorded immune exposures were likely present. The donor tested CMV seropositive, placing the donor among the roughly 270 seropositive members of the cohort. Each donor provided a peripheral blood sample, and peripheral blood mononuclear cells were used for TCR beta sequencing. Genomic DNA was extracted from the blood cell samples with the Qiagen DNeasy Blood Extraction Kit. Worth noting for this clone: Its antigen has not been determined. The record has no base qualities; no much larger clone is one base away.

CDR1 and CDR2 (SGHDT, YYEEEE) derive from the germline V gene. The CDR3 spans 15 residues, from the cysteine through the phenylalanine. Only CDR3 DNA remains: 45 bases, in frame from the first base. Trimming costs V 6 bases and J 4 bases, and their ends lie 19 bases apart. Sequencing was done on a sample of PBMCs. The receptor was isolated from a man aged 55 to 70 in good health and CMV-seropositive. The chain links TRBV5-6 with TRBJ1-2; possibly the D gene is TRBD1, per 5 matching bases. This receptor has the CDR3 CASTKTGGRGYGYTF. In nucleotide form, the sequence is TGTGCCAGCACCAAAACGGGCGGAAGGGGCTATGGCTACACCTTC.